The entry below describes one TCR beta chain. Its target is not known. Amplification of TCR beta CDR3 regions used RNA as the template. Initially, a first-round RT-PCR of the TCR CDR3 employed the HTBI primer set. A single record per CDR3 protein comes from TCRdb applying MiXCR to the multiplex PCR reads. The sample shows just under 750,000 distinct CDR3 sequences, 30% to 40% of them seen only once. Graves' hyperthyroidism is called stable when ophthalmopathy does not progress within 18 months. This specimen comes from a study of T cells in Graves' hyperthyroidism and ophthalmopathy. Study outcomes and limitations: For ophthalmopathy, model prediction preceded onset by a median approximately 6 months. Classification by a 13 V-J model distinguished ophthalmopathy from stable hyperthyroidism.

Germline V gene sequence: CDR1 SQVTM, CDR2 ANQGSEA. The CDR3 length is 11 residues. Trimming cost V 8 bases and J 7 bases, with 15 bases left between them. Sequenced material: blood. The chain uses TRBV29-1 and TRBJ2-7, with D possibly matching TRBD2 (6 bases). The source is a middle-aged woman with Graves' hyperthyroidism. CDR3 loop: CSLDAGREQYF. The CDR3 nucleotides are TGCAGCTTGGATGCGGGAAGGGAGCAGTACTTC.